This T cell receptor (beta chain) was retrieved from a study of T cell responses to AZD1222 COVID-19 vaccine. CDR1 is MNHEY, CDR2 SVGAGI, per germline. V trimming: 11 bases; J trimming: 8 bases; junction bases outside the gene matches: 17. The CDR3 runs to 14 residues. In the case of this clone: Its antigen is unidentified.

This table comes from immunoSEQ multiplex PCR, and its TCRdb copy is limited to in-frame clones, with some not included. The profile covers 75,000 to 90,000 clones, with 89% appearing a single time and 2% to 3% taken by the ten largest. General observations from the study: There were mostly white British donors and more females than males, and clonal diversity was possibly underestimated.

Sequencing was performed on peripheral blood, taken on day 0 of AZD1222 vaccination. The chain combines TRBV6-5 with TRBJ1-2; 7 nucleotides align to TRBD1. This receptor was identified in an adult in good health. CDR3 in DNA: TGTGCCGGGGGAGGGGTGAGGGGGCGGATAGGCTACACCTTC. This sequence encodes CAGGGVRGRIGYTF.